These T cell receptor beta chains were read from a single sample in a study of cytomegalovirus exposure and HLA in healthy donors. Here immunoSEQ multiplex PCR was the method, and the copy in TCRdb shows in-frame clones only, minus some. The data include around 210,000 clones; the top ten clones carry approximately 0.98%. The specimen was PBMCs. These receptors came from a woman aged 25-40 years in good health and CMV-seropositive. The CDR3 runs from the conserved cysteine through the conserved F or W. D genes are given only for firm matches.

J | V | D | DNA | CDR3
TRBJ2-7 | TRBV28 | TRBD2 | TGTGCCAGCAGTTCCGCCTCACTAGCGGGGGAGTGGGAGCAGTACTTC | CASSSASLAGEWEQYF
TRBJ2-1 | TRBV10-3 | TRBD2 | TGTGCCATCAGTGGACCGGGACTAGCAGAGTCGAGCTCCTACAATGAGCAGTTCTTC | CAISGPGLAESSSYNEQFF
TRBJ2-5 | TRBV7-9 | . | TGTGCCAGCAGCTTTTTCCGGGGTGGAGAGACCCAGTACTTC | CASSFFRGGETQYF
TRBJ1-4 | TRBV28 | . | TGTGCCAGCAGTTTATCAGGGTACGAAAAACTGTTTTTT | CASSLSGYEKLFF
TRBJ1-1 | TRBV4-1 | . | TGTGCCAGCAGCCCAGGGGTGTACACTGAAGCTTTCTTT | CASSPGVYTEAFF
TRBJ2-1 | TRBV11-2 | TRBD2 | TGTGCCAGCAGCCCCCTCGCGACTAGCGGGAGCAAGGTGCAGTTCTTC | CASSPLATSGSKVQFF
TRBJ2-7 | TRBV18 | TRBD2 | TGTGCCAGCTCCCAAGCGGGAACCTCCTACGAGCAGTACTTC | CASSQAGTSYEQYF
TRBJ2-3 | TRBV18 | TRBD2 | TGTGCCAGCTCACCATTAGCGGGAGGGCCCACAGATACGCAGTATTTT | CASSPLAGGPTDTQYF
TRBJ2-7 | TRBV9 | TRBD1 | TGTGCCAGCAGCGTAGGCGGCAGGGGGCAGTCAGACGAGCAGTACTTC | CASSVGGRGQSDEQYF
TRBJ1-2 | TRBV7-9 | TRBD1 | TGTGCCAGCAGCGCTCCACACAGGGGGGACTATGGCTACACCTTC | CASSAPHRGDYGYTF
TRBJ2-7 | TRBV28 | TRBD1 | TGTGCCAGCAGTCCCCAATACGGACAGGGAAAACACTACGAGCAGTACTTC | CASSPQYGQGKHYEQYF
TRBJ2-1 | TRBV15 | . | TGTGCCACCAGCAGGGTACAGGGGAGGCGGTCCTACAATGAGCAGTTCTTC | CATSRVQGRRSYNEQFF
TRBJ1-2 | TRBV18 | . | TGTGCCAGCTCACCAAGTAATGGGGGGGTAGTCTATGGCTACACCTTC | CASSPSNGGVVYGYTF
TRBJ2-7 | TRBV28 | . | TGTGCCAGCAGTTTATATCGTGGCAGATACTACGAGCAGTACTTC | CASSLYRGRYYEQYF
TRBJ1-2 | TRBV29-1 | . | TGCAGCGGCGGGGAGGGGGGGCTAGGCTACACCTTC | CSGGEGGLGYTF
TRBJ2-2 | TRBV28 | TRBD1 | TGTGCCAGCAGAAAGGGGGCGAGTACCGGGGAGCTGTTTTTT | CASRKGASTGELFF
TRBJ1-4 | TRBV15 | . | TGTGCCACCAGCAGAGATCGTTCCCCGAATGAAAAACTGTTTTTT | CATSRDRSPNEKLFF
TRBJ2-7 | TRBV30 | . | TGTGCCTGGACTCAGAGGCTTGAGCAGTACTTC | CAWTQRLEQYF
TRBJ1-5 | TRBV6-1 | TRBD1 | TGTGCCACTTTCGGGACAGGGGAACAGCCCCAGCATTTT | CATFGTGEQPQHF
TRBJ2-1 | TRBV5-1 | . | TGCGCCAGCAGCTTGTTAGTCGCGCCCTCCAATGAGCAGTTCTTC | CASSLLVAPSNEQFF
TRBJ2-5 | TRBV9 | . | TGTGCCAGCAGCGAGGGCCCCGGGGTTCCGGTCGAGACCCAGTACTTC | CASSEGPGVPVETQYF
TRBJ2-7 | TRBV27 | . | TGTGCCAGCAGTTTATCCGGGGGGCAGGGGCTCTACGAGCAGTACTTC | CASSLSGGQGLYEQYF
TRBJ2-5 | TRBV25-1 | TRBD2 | TGTGCCAGCAGTGTAGCGGGAGGGGGGGAGACCCAGTACTTC | CASSVAGGGETQYF
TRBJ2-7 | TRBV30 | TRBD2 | TGTGCCTGGAGGGGGTGGGAGGGCCAATACGAGCAGTACTTC | CAWRGWEGQYEQYF
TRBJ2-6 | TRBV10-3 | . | TGTGCCATCAGAGGGAGCTCTGGGGCCAACGTCCTGACTTTC | CAIRGSSGANVLTF
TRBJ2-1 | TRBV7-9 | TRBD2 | TGTGCCAGCAGCTTAGTAAGCGGGGTATACAATGAGCAGTTCTTC | CASSLVSGVYNEQFF
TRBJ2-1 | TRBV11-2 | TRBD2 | TGTGCCAGCAGCTCGGGACTAGCGGGGGCCCATGAGCAGTTCTTC | CASSSGLAGAHEQFF
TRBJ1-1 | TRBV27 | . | TGTGCCAGCAGATACCTCGGGTTGAACACTGAAGCTTTCTTT | CASRYLGLNTEAFF
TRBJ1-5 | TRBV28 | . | TGTGCCAGCAGATATACAGGCCATAGCAATCAGCCCCAGCATTTT | CASRYTGHSNQPQHF
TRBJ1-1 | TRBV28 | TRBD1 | TGTGCCAGCAGCCGGACAGGGGGCACTGAAGCTTTCTTT | CASSRTGGTEAFF
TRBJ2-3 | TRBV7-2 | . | TGTGCCAGCAGCTTATTTCCACCTCGGGCAGGGGGCACAGATACGCAGTATTTT | CASSLFPPRAGGTDTQYF